This TCR beta chain was sequenced for a study of blood T cell repertoires in COVID-19. Study-level background: Sources were T cells, B-cell-depleted T cells, or PBMCs; the material itself was cDNA or gDNA.

Clones were sequenced by immunoSEQ multiplex PCR, and TCRdb holds only the in-frame ones, with some missing. The table includes under 250,000 clones, roughly 82% detected once. The V gene end was trimmed by 10 bases and the J gene end by 0 bases; junction bases not matched to a gene: 14. This CDR3 has 17 residues. Germline V gene lookup returns CDR1 ENHRY and CDR2 SYGVKD. Sequencing was done on a sample of peripheral blood. This chain links TRBV10-3 with TRBJ2-1; TRBD2 agrees at 8 bases. This TCR was recovered from a woman between 70 and 85 years old with acute or convalescent COVID-19. The CDR3 nucleotides read TGTGCCACCTGGGGAACTAGCGGACAAGGCTCCTACAATGAGCAGTTCTTC. This sequence encodes CATWGTSGQGSYNEQFF.